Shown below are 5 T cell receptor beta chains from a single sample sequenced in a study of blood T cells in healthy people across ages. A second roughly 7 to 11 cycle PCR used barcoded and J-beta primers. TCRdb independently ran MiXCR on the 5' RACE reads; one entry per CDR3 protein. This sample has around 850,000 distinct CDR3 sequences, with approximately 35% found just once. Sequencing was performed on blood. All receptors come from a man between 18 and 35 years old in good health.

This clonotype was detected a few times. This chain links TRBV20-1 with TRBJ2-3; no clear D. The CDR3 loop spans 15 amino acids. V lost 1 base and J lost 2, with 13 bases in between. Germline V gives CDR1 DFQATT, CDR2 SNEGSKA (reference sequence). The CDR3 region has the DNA TGCAGTGCTAGAGGAGGTGGGCCGGCCACAGATACGCAGTATTTT. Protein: CSARGGGPATDTQYF.

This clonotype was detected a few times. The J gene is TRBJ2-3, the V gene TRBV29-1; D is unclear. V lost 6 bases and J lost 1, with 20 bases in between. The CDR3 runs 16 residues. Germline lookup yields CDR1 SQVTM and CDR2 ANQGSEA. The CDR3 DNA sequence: TGCAGCGTAGAACCCCGGGCCGGAATGGGCACAGATACGCAGTATTTT. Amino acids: CSVEPRAGMGTDTQYF.

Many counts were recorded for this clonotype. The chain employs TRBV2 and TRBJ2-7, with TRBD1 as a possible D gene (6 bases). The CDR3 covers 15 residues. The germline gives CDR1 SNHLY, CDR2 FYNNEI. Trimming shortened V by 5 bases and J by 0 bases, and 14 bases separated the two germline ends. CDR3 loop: CASSSTGSYSYEQYF. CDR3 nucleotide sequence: TGTGCCAGCAGTTCGACAGGATCCTACTCCTACGAGCAGTACTTC.

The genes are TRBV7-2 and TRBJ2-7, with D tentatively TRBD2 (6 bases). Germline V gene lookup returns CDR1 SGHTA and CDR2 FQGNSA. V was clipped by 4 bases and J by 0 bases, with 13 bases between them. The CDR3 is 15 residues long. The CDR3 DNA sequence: TGTGCCAGCAGCTCGGAGGGAACCTCCTCCTACGAGCAGTACTTC. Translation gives CASSSEGTSSYEQYF.

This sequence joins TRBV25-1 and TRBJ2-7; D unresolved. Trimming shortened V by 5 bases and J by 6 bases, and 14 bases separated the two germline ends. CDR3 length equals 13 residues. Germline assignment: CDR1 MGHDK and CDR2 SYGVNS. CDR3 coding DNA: TGTGCCAGCAGTACCCCCGTCTTGGCCGAGCAGTACTTC. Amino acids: CASSTPVLAEQYF.